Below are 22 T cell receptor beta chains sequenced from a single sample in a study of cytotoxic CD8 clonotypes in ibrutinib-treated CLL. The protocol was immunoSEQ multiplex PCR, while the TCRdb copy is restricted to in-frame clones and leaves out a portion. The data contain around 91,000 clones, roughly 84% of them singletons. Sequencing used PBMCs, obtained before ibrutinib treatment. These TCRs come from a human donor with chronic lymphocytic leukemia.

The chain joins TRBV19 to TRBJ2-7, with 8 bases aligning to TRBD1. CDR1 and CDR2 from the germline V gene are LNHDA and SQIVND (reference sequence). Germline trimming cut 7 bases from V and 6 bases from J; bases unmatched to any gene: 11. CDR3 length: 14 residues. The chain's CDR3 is CASMKGQDQLEQYF. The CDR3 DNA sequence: TGTGCCAGTATGAAGGGACAGGACCAGCTCGAGCAGTACTTC.

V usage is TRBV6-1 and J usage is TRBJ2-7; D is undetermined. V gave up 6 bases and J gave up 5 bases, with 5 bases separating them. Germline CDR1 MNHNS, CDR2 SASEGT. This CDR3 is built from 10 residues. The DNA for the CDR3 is TGTGCCAGCAGAGGCGACGAGCAGTACTTC. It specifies CASRGDEQYF.

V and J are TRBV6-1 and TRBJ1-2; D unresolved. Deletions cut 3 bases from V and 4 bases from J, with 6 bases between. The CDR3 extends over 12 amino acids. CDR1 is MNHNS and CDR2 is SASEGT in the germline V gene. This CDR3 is CASSEPAYGYTF. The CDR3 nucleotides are TGTGCCAGCAGTGAGCCAGCCTATGGCTACACCTTC.

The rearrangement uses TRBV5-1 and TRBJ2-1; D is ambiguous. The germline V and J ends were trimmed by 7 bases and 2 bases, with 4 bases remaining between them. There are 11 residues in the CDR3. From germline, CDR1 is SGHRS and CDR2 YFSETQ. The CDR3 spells CASGTYNEQFF. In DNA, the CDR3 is TGCGCCAGCGGGACCTACAATGAGCAGTTCTTC.

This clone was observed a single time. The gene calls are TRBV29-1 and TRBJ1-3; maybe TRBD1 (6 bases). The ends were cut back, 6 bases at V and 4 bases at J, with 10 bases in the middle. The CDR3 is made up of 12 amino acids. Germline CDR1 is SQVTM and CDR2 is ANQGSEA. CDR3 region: CSVGTTGNTIYF. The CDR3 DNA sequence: TGCAGCGTCGGGACAACCGGAAACACCATATATTTT.

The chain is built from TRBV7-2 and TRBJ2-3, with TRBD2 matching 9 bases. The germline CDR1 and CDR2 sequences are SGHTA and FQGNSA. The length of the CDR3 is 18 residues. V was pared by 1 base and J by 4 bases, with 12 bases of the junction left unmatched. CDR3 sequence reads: CASSLVVLAGYQADTQYF. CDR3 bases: TGTGCCAGCAGCTTAGTGGTCCTAGCGGGATACCAGGCAGATACGCAGTATTTT.

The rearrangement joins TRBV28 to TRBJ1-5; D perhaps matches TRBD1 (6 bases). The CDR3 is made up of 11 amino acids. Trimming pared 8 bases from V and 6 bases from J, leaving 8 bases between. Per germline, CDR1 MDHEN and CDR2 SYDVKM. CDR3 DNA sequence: TGTGCCAGCTCAGGGGTTCAGCCCCAGCATTTT. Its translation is CASSGVQPQHF.

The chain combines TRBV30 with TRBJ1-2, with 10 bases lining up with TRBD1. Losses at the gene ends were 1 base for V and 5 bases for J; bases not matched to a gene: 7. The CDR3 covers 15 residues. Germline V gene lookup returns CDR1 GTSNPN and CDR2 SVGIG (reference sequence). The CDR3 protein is CAWSDGQGGYYGYTF. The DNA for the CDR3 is TGTGCCTGGAGTGATGGACAGGGGGGTTATTATGGCTACACCTTC.

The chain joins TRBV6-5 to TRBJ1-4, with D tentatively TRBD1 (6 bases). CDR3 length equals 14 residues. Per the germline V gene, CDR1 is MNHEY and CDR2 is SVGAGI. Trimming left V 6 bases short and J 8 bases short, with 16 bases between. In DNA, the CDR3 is TGTGCCAGCAGACCCACAGGGTCAGGAGAAAAACTGTTTTTT. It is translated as CASRPTGSGEKLFF.

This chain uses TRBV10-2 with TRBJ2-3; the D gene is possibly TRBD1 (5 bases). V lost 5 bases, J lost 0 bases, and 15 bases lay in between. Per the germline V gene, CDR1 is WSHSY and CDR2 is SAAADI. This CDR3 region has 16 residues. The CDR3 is CASSPRTRTSTDTQYF. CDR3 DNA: TGCGCCAGCAGTCCCCGGACACGGACCAGCACAGATACGCAGTATTTT.

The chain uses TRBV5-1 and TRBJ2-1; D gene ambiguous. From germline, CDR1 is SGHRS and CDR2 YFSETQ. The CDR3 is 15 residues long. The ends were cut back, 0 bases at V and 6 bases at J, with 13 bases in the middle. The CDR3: CASSLGPTRINEQFF. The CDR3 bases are TGCGCCAGCAGCTTGGGGCCGACTCGCATCAATGAGCAGTTCTTC. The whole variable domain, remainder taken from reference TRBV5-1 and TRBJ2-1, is KAGVTQTPRYLIKTRGQQVTLSCSPISGHRSVSWYQQTPGQGLQFLFEYFSETQRNKGNFPGRFSGRQFSNSRSEMNVSTLELGDSALYLCASSLGPTRINEQFFGPGTRLTVL.

CDR3 sequence: CASSLEGGPYNEQFF. The DNA for the CDR3 is TGCGCCAGCAGCTTGGAGGGAGGGCCCTACAATGAGCAGTTCTTC. V and J are TRBV5-1 and TRBJ2-1; 7 bases line up with TRBD2. The V and J ends lost 0 bases and 2 bases, in that order; junction bases with no gene match: 2. The CDR3 has 15 amino acids. CDR1 and CDR2 (germline): SGHRS, YFSETQ.

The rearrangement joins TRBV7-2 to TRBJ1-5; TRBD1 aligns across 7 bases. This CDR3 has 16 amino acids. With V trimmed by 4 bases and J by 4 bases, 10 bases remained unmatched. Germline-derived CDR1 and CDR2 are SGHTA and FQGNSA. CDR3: CASSSLTSRGNQPQHF. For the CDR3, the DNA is TGTGCCAGCAGCTCCTTAACCTCCAGGGGGAATCAGCCCCAGCATTTT.

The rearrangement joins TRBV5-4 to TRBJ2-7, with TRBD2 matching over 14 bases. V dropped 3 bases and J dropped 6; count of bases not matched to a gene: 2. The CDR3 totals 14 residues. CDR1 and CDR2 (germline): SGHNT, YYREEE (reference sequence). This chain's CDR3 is CASSWGLAGAEQYF. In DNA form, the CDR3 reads TGTGCCAGCAGCTGGGGACTAGCGGGAGCCGAGCAGTACTTC.

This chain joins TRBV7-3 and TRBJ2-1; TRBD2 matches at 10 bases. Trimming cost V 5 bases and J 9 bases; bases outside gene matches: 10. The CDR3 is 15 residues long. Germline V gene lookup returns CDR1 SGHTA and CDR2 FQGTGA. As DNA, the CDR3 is TGTGCCAGCAGCCAAGCGGGAGGGCCCTCTAGTGAGCAGTTCTTC. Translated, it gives CASSQAGGPSSEQFF. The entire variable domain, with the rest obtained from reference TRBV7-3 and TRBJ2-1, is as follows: GAGVSQTPSNKVTEKGKYVELRCDPISGHTALYWYRQSLGQGPEFLIYFQGTGAADDSGLPNDRFFAVRPEGSVSTLKIQRTERGDSAVYLCASSQAGGPSSEQFFGPGTRLTVL.

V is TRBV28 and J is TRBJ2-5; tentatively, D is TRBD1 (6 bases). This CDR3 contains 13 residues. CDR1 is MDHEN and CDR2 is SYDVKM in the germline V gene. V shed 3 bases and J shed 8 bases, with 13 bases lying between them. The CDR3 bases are TGTGCCAGCAGTTTCACAACAGGGTTAACCCAGTACTTC. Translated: CASSFTTGLTQYF.

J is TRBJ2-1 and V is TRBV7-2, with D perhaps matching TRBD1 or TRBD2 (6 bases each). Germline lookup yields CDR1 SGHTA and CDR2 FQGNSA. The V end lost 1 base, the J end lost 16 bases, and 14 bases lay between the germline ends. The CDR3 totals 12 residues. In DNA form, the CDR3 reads TGTGCCAGCAGCTTAGTCGGGGGACACTATTTCTTC. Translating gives CASSLVGGHYFF.

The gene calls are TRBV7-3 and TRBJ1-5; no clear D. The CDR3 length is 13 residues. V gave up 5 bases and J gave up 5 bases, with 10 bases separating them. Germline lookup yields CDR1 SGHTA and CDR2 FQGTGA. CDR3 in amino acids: CASSVRVDQPQHF. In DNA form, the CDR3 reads TGTGCCAGCAGCGTACGGGTCGATCAGCCCCAGCATTTT.

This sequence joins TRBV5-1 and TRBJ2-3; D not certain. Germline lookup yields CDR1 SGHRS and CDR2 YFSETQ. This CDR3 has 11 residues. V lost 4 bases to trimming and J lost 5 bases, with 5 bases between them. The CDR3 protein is CASSQEDTQYF. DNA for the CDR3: TGCGCCAGCAGCCAAGAAGATACGCAGTATTTT.

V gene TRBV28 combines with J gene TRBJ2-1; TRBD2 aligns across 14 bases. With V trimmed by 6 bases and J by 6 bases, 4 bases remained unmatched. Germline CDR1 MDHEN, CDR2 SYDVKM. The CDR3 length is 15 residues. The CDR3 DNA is TGTGCCAGCAGAAAGGGGACTAGCGGGAGCAATGAGCAGTTCTTC. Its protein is CASRKGTSGSNEQFF. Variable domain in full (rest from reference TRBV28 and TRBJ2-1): DVKVTQSSRYLVKRTGEKVFLECVQDMDHENMFWYRQDPGLGLRLIYFSYDVKMKEKGDIPEGYSVSREKKERFSLILESASTNQTSMYLCASRKGTSGSNEQFFGPGTRLTVL.

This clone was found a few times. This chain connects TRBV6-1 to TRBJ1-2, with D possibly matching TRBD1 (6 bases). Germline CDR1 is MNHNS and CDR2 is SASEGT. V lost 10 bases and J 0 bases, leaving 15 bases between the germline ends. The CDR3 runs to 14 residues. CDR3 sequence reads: CAIQGAGANYGYTF. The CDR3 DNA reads TGTGCCATTCAAGGGGCAGGGGCTAACTATGGCTACACCTTC.

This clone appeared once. The CDR3 DNA is TGTGCCAGTAGTGGCGAACAGGGGTACAGTGAAAAACTGTTTTTT. This sequence encodes CASSGEQGYSEKLFF. The gene calls are TRBV19 and TRBJ1-4; 7 nucleotides match TRBD1. Germline CDR1 reads LNHDA; CDR2 reads SQIVND (reference sequence). J lost 7 bases, V lost 5 bases, and 10 bases had no gene match. CDR3 size: 15 residues.